This T cell receptor beta chain appears in the sequencing data of a study of beta chain features in type 1 diabetes. The overall study: Researchers looked at roughly 100,000,000 sorted cells across all samples. Findings and limits, study-wide: Patients with Type 1 diabetes showed moderately but significantly shorter TCRB CDR3s in all four CD4+ subsets.

The CDR3 consists of 14 residues. From germline, CDR1 is SGHTA and CDR2 FQGNSA. Germline trimming cut 4 bases from V and 6 bases from J; bases unmatched to any gene: 8. All of the isolated RNA was reverse transcribed, so expressed TCRB transcripts were sequenced. Produced via immunoSEQ multiplex PCR; TCRdb's table is partial and in-frame only. The table records hundreds of thousands of clones, around 12% of them present only once. The sample holds a few counts of this clone. Its specificity is unknown. The TCR sequence derives from a woman aged 18-30 years with type 1 diabetes. This sequence joins TRBV7-2 and TRBJ2-7; 8 bases agree with TRBD2. The sequenced material came from naive CD4+ T cells from blood. CDR3 sequence reads: CASSSLAGSSEQYF. The CDR3 DNA is TGTGCCAGCAGCTCCCTAGCGGGCTCGAGCGAGCAGTACTTC.